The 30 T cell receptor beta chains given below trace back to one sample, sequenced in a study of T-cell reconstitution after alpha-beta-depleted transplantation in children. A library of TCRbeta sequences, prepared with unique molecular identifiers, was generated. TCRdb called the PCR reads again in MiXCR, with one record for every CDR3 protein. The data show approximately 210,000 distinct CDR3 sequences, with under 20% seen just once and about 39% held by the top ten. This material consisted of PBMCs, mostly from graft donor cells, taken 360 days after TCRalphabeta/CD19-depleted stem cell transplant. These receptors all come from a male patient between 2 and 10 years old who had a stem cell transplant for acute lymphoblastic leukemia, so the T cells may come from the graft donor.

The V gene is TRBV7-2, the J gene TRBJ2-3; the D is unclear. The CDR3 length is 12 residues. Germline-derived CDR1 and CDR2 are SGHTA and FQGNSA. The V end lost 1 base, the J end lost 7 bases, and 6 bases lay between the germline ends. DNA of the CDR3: TGTGCCAGCAGCTTAGAACGGAATACGCAGTATTTT. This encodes CASSLERNTQYF.

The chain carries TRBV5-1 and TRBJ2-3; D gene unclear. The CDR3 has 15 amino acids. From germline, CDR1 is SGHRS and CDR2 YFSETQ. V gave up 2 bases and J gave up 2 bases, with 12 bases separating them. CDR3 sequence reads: CASSLPVQTTDTQYF. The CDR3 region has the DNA TGCGCCAGCAGCTTACCTGTACAGACCACAGATACGCAGTATTTT.

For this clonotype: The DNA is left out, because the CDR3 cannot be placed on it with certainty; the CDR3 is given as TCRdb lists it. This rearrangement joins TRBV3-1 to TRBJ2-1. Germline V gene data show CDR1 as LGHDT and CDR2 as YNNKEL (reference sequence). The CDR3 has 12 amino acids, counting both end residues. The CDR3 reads CASRNFGNEQFF.

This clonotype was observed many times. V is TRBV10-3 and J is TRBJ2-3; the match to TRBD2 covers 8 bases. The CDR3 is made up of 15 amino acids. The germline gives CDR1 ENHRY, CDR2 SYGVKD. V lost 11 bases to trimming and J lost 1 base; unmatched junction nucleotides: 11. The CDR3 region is CASGQRGRGTDTQYF. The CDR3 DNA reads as TGTGCCTCGGGCCAGCGGGGGAGAGGCACAGATACGCAGTATTTT.

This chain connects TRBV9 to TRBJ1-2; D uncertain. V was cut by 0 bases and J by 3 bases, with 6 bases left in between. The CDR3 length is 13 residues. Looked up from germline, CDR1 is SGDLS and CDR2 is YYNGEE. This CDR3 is CASSVATDYGYTF. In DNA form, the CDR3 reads TGTGCCAGCAGCGTAGCAACAGACTATGGCTACACCTTC. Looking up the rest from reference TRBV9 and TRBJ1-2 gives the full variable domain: DSGVTQTPKHLITATGQRVTLRCSPRSGDLSVYWYQQSLDQGLQFLIQYYNGEERAKGNILERFSAQQFPDLHSELNLSSLELGDSALYFCASSVATDYGYTFGSGTRLTVV.

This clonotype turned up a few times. CDR3 bases: TGCAGCGTTGGGCTAGCGGGGGGGCAATACAATGAGCAGTTCTTC. This encodes CSVGLAGGQYNEQFF. The chain links TRBV29-1 to TRBJ2-1; 12 bases are a match to TRBD2. V was pared by 4 bases and J by 4 bases, with 5 bases of the junction left unmatched. The CDR3 spans 15 residues. Germline V lookup: CDR1 SQVTM, CDR2 ANQGSEA.

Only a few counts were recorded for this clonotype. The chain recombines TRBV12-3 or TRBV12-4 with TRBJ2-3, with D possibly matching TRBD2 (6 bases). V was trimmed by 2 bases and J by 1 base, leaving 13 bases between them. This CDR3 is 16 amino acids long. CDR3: CASSLMGGVGTDTQYF. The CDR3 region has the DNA TGTGCCAGCAGTTTAATGGGGGGAGTCGGCACAGATACGCAGTATTTT.

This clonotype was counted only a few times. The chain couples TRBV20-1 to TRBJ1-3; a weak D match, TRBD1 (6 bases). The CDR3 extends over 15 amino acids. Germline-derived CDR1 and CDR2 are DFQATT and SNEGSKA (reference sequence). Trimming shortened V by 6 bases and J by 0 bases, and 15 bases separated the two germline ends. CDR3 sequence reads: CSAPGQPFSGNTIYF. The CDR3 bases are TGCAGTGCCCCCGGACAGCCTTTCTCTGGAAACACCATATATTTT.

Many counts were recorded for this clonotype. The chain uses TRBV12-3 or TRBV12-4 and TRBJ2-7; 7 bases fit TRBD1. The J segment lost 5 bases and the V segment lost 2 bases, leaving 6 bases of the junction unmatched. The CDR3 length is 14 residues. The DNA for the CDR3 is TGTGCCAGCAGTTTAACACAGGGGATCGACGAGCAGTACTTC. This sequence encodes CASSLTQGIDEQYF.

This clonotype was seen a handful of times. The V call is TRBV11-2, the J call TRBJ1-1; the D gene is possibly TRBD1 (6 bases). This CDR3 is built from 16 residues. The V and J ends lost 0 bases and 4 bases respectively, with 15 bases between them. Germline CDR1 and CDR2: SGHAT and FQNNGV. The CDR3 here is CASSLDQIRGSTEAFF. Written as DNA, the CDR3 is TGTGCCAGCAGCTTAGATCAAATCAGGGGTAGCACTGAAGCTTTCTTT.

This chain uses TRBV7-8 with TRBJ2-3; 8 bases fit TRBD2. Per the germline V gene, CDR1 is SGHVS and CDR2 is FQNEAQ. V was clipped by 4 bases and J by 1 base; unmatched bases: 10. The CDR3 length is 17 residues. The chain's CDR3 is CASSWAVGGGRTDTQYF. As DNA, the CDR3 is TGTGCCAGCAGCTGGGCCGTCGGGGGGGGCCGCACAGATACGCAGTATTTT.

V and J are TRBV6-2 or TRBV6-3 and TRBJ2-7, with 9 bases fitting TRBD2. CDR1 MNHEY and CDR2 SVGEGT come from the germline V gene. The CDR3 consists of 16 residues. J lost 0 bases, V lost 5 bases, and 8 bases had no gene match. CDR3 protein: CASSTWTSAISYEQYF. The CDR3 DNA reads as TGTGCCAGCAGTACTTGGACTAGCGCTATCTCCTACGAGCAGTACTTC.

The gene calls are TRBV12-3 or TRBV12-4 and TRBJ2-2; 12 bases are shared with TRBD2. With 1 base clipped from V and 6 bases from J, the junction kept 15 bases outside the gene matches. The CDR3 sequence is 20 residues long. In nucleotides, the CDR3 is TGTGCCAGCAGTTTAGTATTCGGTAGGGCGACTAGCGGGAGCCCCGGGGAGCTGTTTTTT. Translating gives CASSLVFGRATSGSPGELFF.

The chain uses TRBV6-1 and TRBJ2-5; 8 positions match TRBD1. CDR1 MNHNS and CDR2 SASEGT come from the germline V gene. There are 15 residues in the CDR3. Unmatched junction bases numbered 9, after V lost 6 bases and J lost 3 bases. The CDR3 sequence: CASSQPGTGKETQYF. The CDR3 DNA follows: TGTGCCAGCAGCCAGCCCGGGACAGGAAAAGAGACCCAGTACTTC.

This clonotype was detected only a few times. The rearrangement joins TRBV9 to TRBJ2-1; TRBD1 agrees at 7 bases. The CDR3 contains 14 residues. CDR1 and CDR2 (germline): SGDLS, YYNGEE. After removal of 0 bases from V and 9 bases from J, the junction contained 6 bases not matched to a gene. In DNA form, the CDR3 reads TGTGCCAGCAGCGTAGGTGGGACAGATACTGAGCAGTTCTTC. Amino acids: CASSVGGTDTEQFF.

The CDR3 DNA sequence: TGTGCCATCAGTGAGTTCAAGACAGGGGGAAACACTGAAGCTTTCTTT. Amino acid sequence: CAISEFKTGGNTEAFF. The chain has TRBV10-3 and TRBJ1-1; 9 bases match TRBD1. V shed 1 base and J 2 bases; nucleotides not matched to a gene: 5. The CDR3 is made up of 16 amino acids. Germline loops: CDR1 ENHRY, CDR2 SYGVKD.

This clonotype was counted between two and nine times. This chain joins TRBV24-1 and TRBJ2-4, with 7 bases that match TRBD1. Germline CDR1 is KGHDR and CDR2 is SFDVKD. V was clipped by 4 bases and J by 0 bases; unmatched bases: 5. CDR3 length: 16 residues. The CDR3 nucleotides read TGTGCCACCAGTGACCACGGACAGGCAGCCAAAAACATTCAGTACTTC. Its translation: CATSDHGQAAKNIQYF.

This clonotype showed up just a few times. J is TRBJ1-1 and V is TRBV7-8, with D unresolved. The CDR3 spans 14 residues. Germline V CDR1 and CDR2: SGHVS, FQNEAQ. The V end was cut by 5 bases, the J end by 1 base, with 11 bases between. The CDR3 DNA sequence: TGTGCCAGCAGCCCATTGGAGGGGAACACTGAAGCTTTCTTT. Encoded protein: CASSPLEGNTEAFF.

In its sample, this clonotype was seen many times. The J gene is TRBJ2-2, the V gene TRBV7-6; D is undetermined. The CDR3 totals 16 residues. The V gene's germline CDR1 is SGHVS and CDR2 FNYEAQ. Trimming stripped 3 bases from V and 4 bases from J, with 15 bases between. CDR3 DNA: TGTGCCAGCAGCTTGGGCGCCTCCGGCTCCACCGGGGAGCTGTTTTTT. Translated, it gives CASSLGASGSTGELFF.

CDR3 in DNA: TGTGCCAGCTCACTGCAGGGGGGCGAGCAGTACTTC. This codes for CASSLQGGEQYF. The J gene is TRBJ2-7, the V gene TRBV18, with D perhaps TRBD1 (7 bases). The CDR3 length is 12 residues. V lost 4 bases to trimming and J lost 6 bases, with 10 bases between them. CDR1 and CDR2 from the germline V gene are KGHSH and LQKENI.

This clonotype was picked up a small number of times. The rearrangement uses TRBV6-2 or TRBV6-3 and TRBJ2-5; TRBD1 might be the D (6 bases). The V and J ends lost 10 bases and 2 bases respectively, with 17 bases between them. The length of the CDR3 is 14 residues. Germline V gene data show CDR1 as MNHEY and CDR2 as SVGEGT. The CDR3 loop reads CATRKDSKQETQYF. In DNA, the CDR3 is TGTGCCACCCGCAAGGACAGCAAACAAGAGACCCAGTACTTC.

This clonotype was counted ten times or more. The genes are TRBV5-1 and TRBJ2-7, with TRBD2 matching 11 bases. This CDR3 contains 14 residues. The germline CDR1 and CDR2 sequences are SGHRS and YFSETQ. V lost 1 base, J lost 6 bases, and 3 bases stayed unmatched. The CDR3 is CASSLTSGGTEQYF. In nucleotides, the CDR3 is TGCGCCAGCAGCTTGACTAGCGGGGGAACCGAGCAGTACTTC.

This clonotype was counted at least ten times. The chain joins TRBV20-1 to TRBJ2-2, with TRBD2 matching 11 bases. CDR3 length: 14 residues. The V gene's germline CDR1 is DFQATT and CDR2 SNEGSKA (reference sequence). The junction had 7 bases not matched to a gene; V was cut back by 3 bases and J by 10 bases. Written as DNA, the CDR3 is TGCAGTGCTAGGACTAGCGGGGCGGGCGAGGAGCTGTTTTTT. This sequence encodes CSARTSGAGEELFF.

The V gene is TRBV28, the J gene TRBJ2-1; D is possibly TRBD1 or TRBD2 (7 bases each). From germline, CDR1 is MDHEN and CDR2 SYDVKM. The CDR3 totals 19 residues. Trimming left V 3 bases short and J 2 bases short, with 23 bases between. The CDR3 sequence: CASSLGGIWTGLPYNEQFF. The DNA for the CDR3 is TGTGCCAGCAGTTTGGGGGGGATCTGGACAGGCCTACCCTACAATGAGCAGTTCTTC.

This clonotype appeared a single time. The CDR3 nucleotides read TGTGCCAGCAGTATCATAGCGGGGGACTACGAGCAGTACTTC. Its protein is CASSIIAGDYEQYF. The gene calls are TRBV12-3 or TRBV12-4 and TRBJ2-7; 9 positions agree with TRBD2. Trimming removed 5 bases from V and 3 bases from J; junction bases left unmatched: 5. The CDR3 spans 14 residues.

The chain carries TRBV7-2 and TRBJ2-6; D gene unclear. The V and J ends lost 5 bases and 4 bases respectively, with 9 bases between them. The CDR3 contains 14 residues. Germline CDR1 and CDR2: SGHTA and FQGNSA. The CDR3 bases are TGTGCCAGCAGCCAAAATAGCGGGGCCAACGTCCTGACTTTC. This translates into CASSQNSGANVLTF.

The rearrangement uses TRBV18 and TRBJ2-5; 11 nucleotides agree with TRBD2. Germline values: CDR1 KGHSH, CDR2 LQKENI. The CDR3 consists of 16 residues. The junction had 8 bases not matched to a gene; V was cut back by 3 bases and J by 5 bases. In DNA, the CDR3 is TGTGCCAGCTCACCTTCAGAACTAGCGGGAGTGGAGACCCAGTACTTC. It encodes CASSPSELAGVETQYF.

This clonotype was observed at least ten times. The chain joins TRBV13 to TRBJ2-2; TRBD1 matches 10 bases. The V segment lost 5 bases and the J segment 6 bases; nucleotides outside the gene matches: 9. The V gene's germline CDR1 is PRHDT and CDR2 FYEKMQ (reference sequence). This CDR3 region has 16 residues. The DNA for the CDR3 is TGTGCCAGCAGCGATCCGGGACAGGGGAGATCCGGGGAGCTGTTTTTT. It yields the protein CASSDPGQGRSGELFF.

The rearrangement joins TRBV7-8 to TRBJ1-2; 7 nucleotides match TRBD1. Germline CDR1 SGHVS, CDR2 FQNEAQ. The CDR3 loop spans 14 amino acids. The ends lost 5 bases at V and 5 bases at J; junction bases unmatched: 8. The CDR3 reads CASSPGTARYGYTF. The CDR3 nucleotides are TGTGCCAGCAGCCCCGGGACAGCTCGTTATGGCTACACCTTC.

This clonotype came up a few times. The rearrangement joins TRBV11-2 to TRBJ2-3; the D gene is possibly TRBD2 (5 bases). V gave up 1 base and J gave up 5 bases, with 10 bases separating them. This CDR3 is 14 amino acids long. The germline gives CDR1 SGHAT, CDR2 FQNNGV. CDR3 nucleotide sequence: TGTGCCAGCAGCTTAGTTCTAGCAAGAGATACGCAGTATTTT. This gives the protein CASSLVLARDTQYF.